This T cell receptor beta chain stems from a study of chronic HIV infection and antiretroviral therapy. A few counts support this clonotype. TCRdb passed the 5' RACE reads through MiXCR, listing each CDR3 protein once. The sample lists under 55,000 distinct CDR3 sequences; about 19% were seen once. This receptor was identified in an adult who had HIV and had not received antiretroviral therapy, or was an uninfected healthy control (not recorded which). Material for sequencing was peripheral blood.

CDR3 in amino acids: CSGSFSGANVLTF. DNA of the CDR3: TGCAGTGGCAGCTTCTCTGGGGCCAACGTCCTGACTTTC. This sequence joins TRBV29-1 and TRBJ2-6, with D hard to call. The CDR3 contains 13 residues. Germline V lookup: CDR1 SQVTM, CDR2 ANQGSEA. The variable domain in full, with the rest retrieved from reference TRBV29-1 and TRBJ2-6, is SAVISQKPSRDICQRGTSLTIQCQVDSQVTMMFWYRQQPGQSLTLIATANQGSEATYESGFVIDKFPISRPNLTFSTLTVSNMSPEDSSIYLCSGSFSGANVLTFGAGSRLTVL.